A selection of T cell receptor beta chains follows, all from one sample in a study of blood T cell repertoires in COVID-19. Data came from immunoSEQ multiplex PCR; TCRdb stores just in-frame clones and leaves some out. The table lists 91,000 or so clones, around 84% of them singletons. The sample taken for sequencing was peripheral blood. The receptor set was obtained from an older woman in a cohort sampled during active or convalescent COVID-19. Both conserved end residues are part of each CDR3. A D gene is named only where the DNA matches it firmly. Clone size appears in some rows only: once, few, many, or a class for an expanded clone.

TRBJ2-2 TRBD1 few TRBV7-9 14 TGTGCCAGCAGCTTAGAGACAGGGGCCGGGGAGCTGTTTTTT CASSLETGAGELFF
TRBJ1-2 . once TRBV7-2 13 TGTGCCAGCAGCTTCCCAGGCCCCTATGGCTACACCTTC CASSFPGPYGYTF
TRBJ2-7 . . TRBV30 13 TGTGCCTGGAGTGAGCAGGGAGGGGGAAAGCAGTACTTC CAWSEQGGGKQYF
TRBJ1-6 . . TRBV7-3 15 TGTGCCAGCAGCTTCGGGGGCTCCTATAATTCACCCCTCCACTTT CASSFGGSYNSPLHF
TRBJ1-3 . . TRBV29-1 14 TGCAGCGTATCGGACATCCTTTCTGGAAACACCATATATTTT CSVSDILSGNTIYF
TRBJ2-2 . . TRBV9 15 TGTGCCAGCAGCGTAGAGGGGCACAACACCGGGGAGCTGTTTTTT CASSVEGHNTGELFF
TRBJ1-1 . few TRBV28 13 TGTGCCAGCAGCCGGGGGAGGGGCACTGAAGCTTTCTTT CASSRGRGTEAFF
TRBJ2-5 TRBD2 . TRBV3-1/TRBV3-2 17 TGTGCCAGCAGCCAAGATGTCACTAGCGGGGACCAAGAGACCCAGTACTTC CASSQDVTSGDQETQYF
TRBJ1-3 . . TRBV3-1/TRBV3-2 15 TGTGCCAGCAGCCAGGGACTGGTCTCTGGAAACACCATATATTTT CASSQGLVSGNTIYF
TRBJ1-4 TRBD1 . TRBV2 15 TGTGCCAGCAGCTATACCGGGACAGGGAGTGAAAAACTGTTTTTT CASSYTGTGSEKLFF
TRBJ2-3 . . TRBV15 17 TGTGCCACCAGCAGAGATAGAGGAGGTCTTAGCACAGATACGCAGTATTTT CATSRDRGGLSTDTQYF
TRBJ2-7 TRBD1 . TRBV5-6 15 TGTGCCAGCAGCATCGGACAGGGGGGAACCTACGAGCAGTACTTC CASSIGQGGTYEQYF
TRBJ2-1 . once TRBV15 16 TGTGCCACCAGCAGTAGTCCCCTACTCTCCTACAATGAGCAGTTCTTC CATSSSPLLSYNEQFF
TRBJ2-1 TRBD2 . TRBV6-2/TRBV6-3 16 TGTGCCAGCAGTTACTCGTTCCAGCGGGAGGGGAATGAGCAGTTCTTC CASSYSFQREGNEQFF
TRBJ1-5 . . TRBV30 16 TGTGCCTGGAGTGTATCATCAGGATTATACAATCAGCCCCAGCATTTT CAWSVSSGLYNQPQHF
TRBJ2-1 . . TRBV4-2 16 TGTGCCAGCAGCCAAGTCCCTAGGGGGGGTTACAATGAGCAGTTCTTC CASSQVPRGGYNEQFF
TRBJ1-1 TRBD1 few TRBV6-5 15 TGTGCCAGCAGTTTTTCCGGGACAGGGGACACTGAAGCTTTCTTT CASSFSGTGDTEAFF
TRBJ1-4 TRBD1 . TRBV18 15 TGTGCCAGCTCACCCCGGGACAGCATTAATGAAAAACTGTTTTTT CASSPRDSINEKLFF
TRBJ1-5 . . TRBV1 15 TGCACCAGCAGCCAAGGAATCAGGGTCCAATCAGCCCAGCATTTT CTSSQGIRVQSAQHF
TRBJ1-2 TRBD1 . TRBV6-5 15 TGTGCCAGCAGTTACGACAGGGGGTGGGACTATGGCTACACCTTC CASSYDRGWDYGYTF
TRBJ1-5 TRBD1 . TRBV7-9 15 TGTGCCAGCAGCTCCCAGGGGGACAGAAATCAGCCCCAGCATTTT CASSSQGDRNQPQHF
TRBJ1-2 TRBD1 . TRBV19 14 TGTGCCAGTTCAGAACAGGGGGCGTATAATGGCTACACCTTC CASSEQGAYNGYTF
TRBJ2-4 . . TRBV9 14 TGTGCCAGCAGCGTTGACCCACGGGGAAACATTCAGTACTTC CASSVDPRGNIQYF
TRBJ1-1 . . TRBV10-1 13 TGCGCCAGCAGTACCGGACTGAGGGCTGAAGCTTTCTTT CASSTGLRAEAFF
TRBJ2-1 . . TRBV7-9 15 TGTGCCAGCAGCTTAGCAAAAGGGACTTCCGGAGAGCAGTTCTTC CASSLAKGTSGEQFF
TRBJ2-3 TRBD2 . TRBV6-2/TRBV6-3 14 TGTGCCAGCAGTGATAGCGGGAGAACAGATACGCAGTATTTT CASSDSGRTDTQYF
TRBJ1-5 TRBD1 . TRBV4-2 15 TGTGCCAGCAGCCAAGAGGGACAGGGGGACCAGCCCCAGCATTTT CASSQEGQGDQPQHF